The next 2 T cell receptor beta chains were all read from a single sample in a study of cytomegalovirus exposure and HLA in healthy donors. The PCR was carried out with 60 Vbeta primers and 13 Jbeta primers. The table came from immunoSEQ multiplex PCR; TCRdb's copy has only in-frame clones and leaves some out. The sample yields some 200,000 clones, around 89% seen once. The sequenced sample was PBMCs. The source of these receptors is a woman under 30 in good health and CMV-seronegative.

V usage is TRBV15 and J usage is TRBJ2-1; no clear D. Trimming shortened V by 0 bases and J by 3 bases, and 15 bases separated the two germline ends. The length of the CDR3 is 17 residues. The germline gives CDR1 LNHNV, CDR2 YYDKDF (reference sequence). The CDR3 DNA reads TGTGCCACCAGCAGAGATAGCTACTCCTCTCTCTACAATGAGCAGTTCTTC. This translates into CATSRDSYSSLYNEQFF.

The chain couples TRBV10-3 to TRBJ2-1; the match to TRBD2 covers 9 bases. The CDR3 covers 13 residues. Trimming removed 7 bases from V and 6 bases from J; junction bases left unmatched: 4. Looked up from germline, CDR1 is ENHRY and CDR2 is SYGVKD. This chain's CDR3 is CAINSLAGNEQFF. The CDR3 DNA is TGTGCCATCAATTCACTAGCGGGCAATGAGCAGTTCTTC.